The clone carrying this T cell receptor (beta chain) was seen many times. Its antigen is unknown. The data are from a study of CD8 T cells in ankylosing spondylitis. The study's findings and limits: Apparently characteristic of ankylosing spondylitis blood was a TCR beta motif (roughly eight highly homologous variants).

TCRdb ran MiXCR on the 5' RACE reads and lists one entry per CDR3 protein. The sample records over 450,000 distinct CDR3 sequences, roughly 13% being singletons. This sequence originates from a male donor with ankylosing spondylitis. The sequenced material came from blood, either unsorted or a sorted T cell fraction (not recorded which).

For the CDR3, the DNA is TGCGCCAGTCGTGCACAGGCAAGCTCCTACGAGCAGTACTTC. As protein: CASRAQASSYEQYF. This rearrangement joins TRBV10-2 to TRBJ2-7, with TRBD1 as a possible D gene (5 bases). CDR3 size: 14 residues. The germline CDR1 and CDR2 sequences are WSHSY and SAAADI. The V gene lost 9 bases and the J gene lost 0 bases, with 15 bases spanning the gap.